This T cell receptor beta chain was observed in a study of tumor and adjacent non-tumor tissue in lung cancer. The wider study: Patients comprised about a dozen adenocarcinoma, a couple of squamous cell carcinoma and 1 small cell lung cancer. General observations from the study: Significantly higher TCR diversity was found in tumor than normal lung. Tumor repertoires had a smaller top 100 clone share than normal lung. Higher tumor TCR diversity was associated with shorter survival.

Trimming took 5 bases from V and 4 from J, leaving 20 bases between them. Germline V gene sequence: CDR1 SGHAT, CDR2 FQDESV (reference sequence). The CDR3 spans 16 residues. No cell sorting was done before RNA was extracted from the tissue. Three rounds of nested PCR, following a modified ARM-PCR protocol, produced the TCRbeta library. Using its own MiXCR run on the multiplex PCR reads, TCRdb lists one record per CDR3 protein. The profile covers under 150,000 distinct CDR3 sequences, with approximately 66% appearing a single time and around a sixth taken by the ten largest. Notes on this clonotype: Its antigen is not identified.

This TCR was recovered from a man aged 60 to 75 with small cell lung cancer. The sequenced sample was lung tumor tissue. The chain combines TRBV11-1 with TRBJ2-5; D is ambiguous. The CDR3 coding sequence is TGTGCCAGCAGCCCCGGCAGTGGCCTACCCGGAGAGACCCAGTACTTC. Its protein product is CASSPGSGLPGETQYF.